This TCR beta chain came from a study of cytomegalovirus exposure and HLA in healthy donors. Study summary: Around 77% of 300 to 450 genotyped donors fell in the Caucasian-associated ancestry cluster.

General study points: Common viral pathogens seemed, in a later analysis, to connect with several of the most significant clusters. A few CMV-associated chains proved CMV antigen-specific in vitro. Later analysis revealed greater clonal expansion in HLA-associated TCR beta chains than in equally common others.

The CDR3 is 14 residues long. CDR1 is MDHEN and CDR2 is SYDVKM in the germline V gene. Trimming took 11 bases from V and 11 from J; bases not matched to a gene: 13. This PCR relied on a set of 60 Vbeta primers and 13 Jbeta primers. Data came from immunoSEQ multiplex PCR; TCRdb stores just in-frame clones and leaves some out. The sample includes about 270,000 clones, roughly 70% seen only once; the top ten take 2% to 2.5%. On this clone: Its antigen is undetermined.

V and J are TRBV28 and TRBJ1-4, with 11 bases identical to TRBD1. Sequencing was performed on PBMCs. The sequence derives from a female donor in good health and CMV-seronegative. Here the CDR3 DNA reads TGTGCCTGCGAAATGGACAGGGGGCTGGGGAAACTGTTTTTT. Protein product: CACEMDRGLGKLFF.